This TCR beta chain was documented in a study of T cell changes during pregnancy in multiple sclerosis. The data were produced by immunoSEQ multiplex PCR, yet TCRdb's version contains in-frame clones alone and is incomplete. The sample gives approximately 62,000 clones, around 93% of which show up once; under 5% is in the top ten. Looked up from germline, CDR1 is MGHRA and CDR2 is YSYEKL. Trimming shortened V by 3 bases and J by 2 bases, and 16 bases separated the two germline ends. The CDR3 spans 16 residues. This clone qualifies as large. The sequence came from a female donor with multiple sclerosis, enrolled in a pregnancy study. Source: CD8+ T cells from peripheral blood mononuclear cells, taken in the second trimester of pregnancy. This chain joins TRBV4-1 and TRBJ1-1, with D tentatively TRBD1 (5 bases). Here the CDR3 DNA reads TGCGCCAGCAGCCAGGGGTTGGGGGGTCTTAACACTGAAGCTTTCTTT. It encodes CASSQGLGGLNTEAFF.